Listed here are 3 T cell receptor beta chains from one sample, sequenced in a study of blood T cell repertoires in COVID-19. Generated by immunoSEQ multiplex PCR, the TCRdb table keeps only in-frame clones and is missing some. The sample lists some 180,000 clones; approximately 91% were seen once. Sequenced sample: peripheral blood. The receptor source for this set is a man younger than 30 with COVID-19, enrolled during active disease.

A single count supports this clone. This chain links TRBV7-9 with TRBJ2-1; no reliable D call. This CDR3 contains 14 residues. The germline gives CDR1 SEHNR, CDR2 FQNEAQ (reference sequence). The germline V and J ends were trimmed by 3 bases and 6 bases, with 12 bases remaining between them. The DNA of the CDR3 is TGTGCCAGCAGCTTGAGGCTCCTTGGCAATGAGCAGTTCTTC. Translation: CASSLRLLGNEQFF.

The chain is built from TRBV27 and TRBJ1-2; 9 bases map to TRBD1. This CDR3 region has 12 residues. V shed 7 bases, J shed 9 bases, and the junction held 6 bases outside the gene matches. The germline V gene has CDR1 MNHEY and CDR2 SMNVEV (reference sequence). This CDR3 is CASKRDRESYTF. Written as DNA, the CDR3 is TGTGCCAGCAAGAGGGACAGGGAGAGCTACACCTTC.

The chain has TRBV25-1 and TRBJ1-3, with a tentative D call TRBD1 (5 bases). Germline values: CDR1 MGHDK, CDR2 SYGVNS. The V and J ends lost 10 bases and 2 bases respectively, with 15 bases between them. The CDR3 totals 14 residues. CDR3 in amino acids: CATSATVAGNTIYF. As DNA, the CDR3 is TGTGCCACCTCAGCGACAGTGGCTGGAAACACCATATATTTT.